This T cell receptor (beta chain) originates from a study of cytomegalovirus exposure and HLA in healthy donors. Concerning this clone itself: Its antigen remains unidentified.

Points from the study as a whole: Researchers reported in a later analysis that a missense DCLRE1C variant was tied to TCR beta V- and J-gene trimming. Donors belonging to an Asian-associated ancestry cluster reportedly showed fewer N-insertions in productive TCRs than the 666-donor mean, according to what a later analysis found.

The PCR had 60 Vbeta and 13 Jbeta primers. Clones were read by immunoSEQ multiplex PCR, and TCRdb kept only the in-frame ones, dropping some. The data contain 130,000 to 150,000 clones, 75% to 90% of them seen just once; the ten biggest clones take up about 5%. Losses at the gene ends were 5 bases for V and 0 bases for J; bases not matched to a gene: 5. The V gene's germline CDR1 is MNHEY and CDR2 SMNVEV (reference sequence). The CDR3 is 16 residues long. Material: PBMCs. This receptor was obtained from a man aged 35 to 55 in good health and CMV-seronegative. The chain joins TRBV27 to TRBJ2-1; 9 bases are a match to TRBD1. CDR3 in DNA: TGTGCCAGCAGTCGACAGGGGGGGAGCTCCTACAATGAGCAGTTCTTC. This translates into CASSRQGGSSYNEQFF.